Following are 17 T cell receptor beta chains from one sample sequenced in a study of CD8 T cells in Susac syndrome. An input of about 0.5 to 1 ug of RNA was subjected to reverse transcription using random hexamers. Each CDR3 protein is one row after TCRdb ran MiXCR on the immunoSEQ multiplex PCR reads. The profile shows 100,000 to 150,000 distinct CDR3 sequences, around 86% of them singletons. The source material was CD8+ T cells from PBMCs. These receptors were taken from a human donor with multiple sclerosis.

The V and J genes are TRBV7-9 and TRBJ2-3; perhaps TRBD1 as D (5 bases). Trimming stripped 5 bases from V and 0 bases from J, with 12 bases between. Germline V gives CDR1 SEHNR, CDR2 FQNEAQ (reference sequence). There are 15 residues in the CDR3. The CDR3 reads CASSQQESSTDTQYF. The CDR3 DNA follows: TGTGCCAGCAGCCAACAGGAATCTAGCACAGATACGCAGTATTTT. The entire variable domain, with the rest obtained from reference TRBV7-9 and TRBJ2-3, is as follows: DTGVSQNPRHKITKRGQNVTFRCDPISEHNRLYWYRQTLGQGPEFLTYFQNEAQLEKSRLLSDRFSAERPKGSFSTLEIQRTEQGDSAMYLCASSQQESSTDTQYFGPGTRLTVL.

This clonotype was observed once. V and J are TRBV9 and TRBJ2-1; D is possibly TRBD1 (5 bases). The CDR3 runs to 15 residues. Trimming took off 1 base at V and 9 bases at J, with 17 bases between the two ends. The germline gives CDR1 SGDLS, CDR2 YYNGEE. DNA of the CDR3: TGTGCCAGCAGCGTATTACCAAACTCCCAGGGTGAGCAGTTCTTC. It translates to CASSVLPNSQGEQFF.

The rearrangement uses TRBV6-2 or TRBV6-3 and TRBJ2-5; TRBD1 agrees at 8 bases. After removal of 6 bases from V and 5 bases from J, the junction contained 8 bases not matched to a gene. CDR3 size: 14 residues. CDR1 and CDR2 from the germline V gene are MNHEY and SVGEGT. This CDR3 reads CASRPGQGWETQYF. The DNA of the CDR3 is TGTGCCAGCAGACCCGGACAGGGATGGGAGACCCAGTACTTC.

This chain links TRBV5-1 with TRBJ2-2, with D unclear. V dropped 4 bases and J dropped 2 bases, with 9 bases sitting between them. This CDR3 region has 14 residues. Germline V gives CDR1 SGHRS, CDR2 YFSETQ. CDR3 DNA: TGCGCCAGCAGCGCGTACTCCAACACCGGGGAGCTGTTTTTT. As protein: CASSAYSNTGELFF.

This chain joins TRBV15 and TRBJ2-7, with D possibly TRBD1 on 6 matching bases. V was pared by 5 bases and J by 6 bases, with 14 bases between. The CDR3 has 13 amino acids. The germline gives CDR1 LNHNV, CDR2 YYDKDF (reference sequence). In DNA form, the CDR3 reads TGTGCCACCAGCGCCCGACAGGAATTCGAGCAGTACTTC. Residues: CATSARQEFEQYF.

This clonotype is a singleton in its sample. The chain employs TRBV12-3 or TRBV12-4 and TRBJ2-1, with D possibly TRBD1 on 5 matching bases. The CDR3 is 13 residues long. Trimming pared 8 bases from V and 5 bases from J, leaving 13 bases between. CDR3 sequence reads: CASAWTNHNEQFF. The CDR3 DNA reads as TGTGCCAGCGCCTGGACAAACCACAATGAGCAGTTCTTC.

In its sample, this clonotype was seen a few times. CDR3 sequence reads: CASSQGGTGQPQHF. The DNA of the CDR3 is TGCGCCAGCAGCCAAGGGGGTACGGGCCAGCCCCAGCATTTT. This sequence joins TRBV4-1 and TRBJ1-5; no clear D. Germline V gene lookup returns CDR1 MGHRA and CDR2 YSYEKL. CDR3 length: 14 residues. V lost 1 base to trimming and J lost 7 bases, with 11 bases between them.

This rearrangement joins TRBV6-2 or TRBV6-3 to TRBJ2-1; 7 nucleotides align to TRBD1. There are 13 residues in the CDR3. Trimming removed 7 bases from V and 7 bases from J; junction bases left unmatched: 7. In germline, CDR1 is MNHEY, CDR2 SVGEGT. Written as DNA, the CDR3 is TGTGCCAGCACCTCCGGGACAGATAATGAGCAGTTCTTC. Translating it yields CASTSGTDNEQFF.

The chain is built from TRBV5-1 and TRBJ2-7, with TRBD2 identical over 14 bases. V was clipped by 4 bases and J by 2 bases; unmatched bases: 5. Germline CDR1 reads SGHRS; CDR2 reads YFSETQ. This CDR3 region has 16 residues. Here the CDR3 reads CASSATSGGGAYEQYF. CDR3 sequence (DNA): TGCGCCAGCAGCGCGACTAGCGGGGGGGGAGCCTACGAGCAGTACTTC.

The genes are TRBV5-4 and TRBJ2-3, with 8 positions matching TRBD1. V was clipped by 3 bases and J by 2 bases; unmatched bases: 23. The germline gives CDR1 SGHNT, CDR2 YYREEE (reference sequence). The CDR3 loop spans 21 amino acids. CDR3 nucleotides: TGTGCCAGCAGCTCCGACGGGTCAGGGGGCCCGCCCTTTCCCCACACAGATACGCAGTATTTT. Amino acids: CASSSDGSGGPPFPHTDTQYF.

CDR3 sequence reads: CASSPTTGSDTGELFF. CDR3 nucleotide sequence: TGTGCCAGCAGTCCCACGACAGGGAGTGACACCGGGGAGCTGTTTTTT. This sequence joins TRBV6-1 and TRBJ2-2, with 7 bases lining up with TRBD1. The V and J ends lost 5 bases and 3 bases, in that order; junction bases with no gene match: 9. The CDR3 has 16 residues. Germline V gives CDR1 MNHNS, CDR2 SASEGT.

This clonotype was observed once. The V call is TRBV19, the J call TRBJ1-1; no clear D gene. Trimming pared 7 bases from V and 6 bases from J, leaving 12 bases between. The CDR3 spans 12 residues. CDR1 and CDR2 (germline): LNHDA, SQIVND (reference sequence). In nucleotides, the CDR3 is TGTGCCAGTAAGCACAGTGGAGCTGAAGCTTTCTTT. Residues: CASKHSGAEAFF.

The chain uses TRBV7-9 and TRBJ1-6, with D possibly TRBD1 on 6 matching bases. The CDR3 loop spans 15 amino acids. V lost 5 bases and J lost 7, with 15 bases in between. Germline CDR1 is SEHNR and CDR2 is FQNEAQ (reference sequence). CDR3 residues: CASSQGAGVNSPLHF. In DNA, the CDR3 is TGTGCCAGCAGCCAAGGGGCAGGGGTGAATTCACCCCTCCACTTT.

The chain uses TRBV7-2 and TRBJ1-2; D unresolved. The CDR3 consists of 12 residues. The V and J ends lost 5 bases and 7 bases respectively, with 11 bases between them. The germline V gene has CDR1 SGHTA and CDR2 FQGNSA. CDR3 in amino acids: CASSGISGGYTF. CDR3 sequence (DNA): TGTGCCAGCAGCGGGATTTCTGGTGGCTACACCTTC. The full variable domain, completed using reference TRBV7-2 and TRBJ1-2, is GAGVSQSPSNKVTEKGKDVELRCDPISGHTALYWYRQSLGQGLEFLIYFQGNSAPDKSGLPSDRFSAERTGGSVSTLTIQRTQQEDSAVYLCASSGISGGYTFGSGTRLTVV.

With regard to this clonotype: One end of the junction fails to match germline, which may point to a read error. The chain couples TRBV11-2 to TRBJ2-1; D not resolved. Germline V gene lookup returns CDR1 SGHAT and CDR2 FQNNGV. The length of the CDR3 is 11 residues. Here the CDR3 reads CASSLLLEVGF. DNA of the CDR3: TGTGCCAGCAGCTTATTGCTAGAGGTTGGGTTC.

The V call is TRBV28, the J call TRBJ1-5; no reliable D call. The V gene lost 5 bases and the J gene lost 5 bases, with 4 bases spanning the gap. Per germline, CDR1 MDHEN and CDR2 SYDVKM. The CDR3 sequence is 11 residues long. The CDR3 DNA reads TGTGCCAGCAGTCCCGATCAGCCCCAGCATTTT. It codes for CASSPDQPQHF.

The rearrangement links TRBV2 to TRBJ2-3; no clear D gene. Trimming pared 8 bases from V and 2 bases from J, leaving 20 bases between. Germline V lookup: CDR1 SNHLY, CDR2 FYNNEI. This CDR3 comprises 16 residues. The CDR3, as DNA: TGTGCCAGCGGGGTTGAGGCGGATTATCTCACAGATACGCAGTATTTT. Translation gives CASGVEADYLTDTQYF.